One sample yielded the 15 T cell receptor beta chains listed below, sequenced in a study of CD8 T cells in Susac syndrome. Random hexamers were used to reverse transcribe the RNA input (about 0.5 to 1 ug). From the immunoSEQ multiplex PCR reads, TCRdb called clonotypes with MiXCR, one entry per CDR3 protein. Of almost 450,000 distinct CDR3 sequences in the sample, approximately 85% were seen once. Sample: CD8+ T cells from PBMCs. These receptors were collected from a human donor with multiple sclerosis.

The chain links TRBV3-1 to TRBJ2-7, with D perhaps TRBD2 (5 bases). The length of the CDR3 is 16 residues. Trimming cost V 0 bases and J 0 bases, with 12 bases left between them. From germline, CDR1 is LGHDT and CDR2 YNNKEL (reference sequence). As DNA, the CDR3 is TGTGCCAGCAGCCAAGAGTTGGCGGGTCGCTCCTACGAGCAGTACTTC. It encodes CASSQELAGRSYEQYF.

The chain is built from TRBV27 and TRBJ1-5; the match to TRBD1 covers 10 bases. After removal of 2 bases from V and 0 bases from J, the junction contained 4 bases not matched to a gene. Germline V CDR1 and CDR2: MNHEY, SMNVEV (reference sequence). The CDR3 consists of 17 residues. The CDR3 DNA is TGTGCCAGCAGTTTAACGGGACAGGGGAATAGCAATCAGCCCCAGCATTTT. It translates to CASSLTGQGNSNQPQHF.

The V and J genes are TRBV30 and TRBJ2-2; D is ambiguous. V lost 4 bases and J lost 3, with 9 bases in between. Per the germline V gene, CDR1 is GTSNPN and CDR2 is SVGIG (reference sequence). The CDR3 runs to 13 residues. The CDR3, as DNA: TGTGCCTGGAAGAGAAGCTACACCGGGGAGCTGTTTTTT. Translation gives CAWKRSYTGELFF.

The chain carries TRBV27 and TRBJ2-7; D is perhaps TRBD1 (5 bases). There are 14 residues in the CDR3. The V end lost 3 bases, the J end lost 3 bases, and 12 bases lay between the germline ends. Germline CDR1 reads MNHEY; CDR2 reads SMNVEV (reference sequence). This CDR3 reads CASSFASTDYEQYF. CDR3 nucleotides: TGTGCCAGCAGTTTCGCTTCGACAGACTACGAGCAGTACTTC.

CDR3 nucleotides: TGTGCCAGCAGCCCTATGACAGGTCGAGTTTTCTACGAGCAGTACTTC. Protein product: CASSPMTGRVFYEQYF. The rearrangement joins TRBV7-9 to TRBJ2-7; maybe TRBD1 (6 bases). Germline V CDR1 and CDR2: SEHNR, FQNEAQ (reference sequence). The CDR3 loop spans 16 amino acids. The V gene lost 5 bases and the J gene lost 3 bases, with 20 bases spanning the gap.

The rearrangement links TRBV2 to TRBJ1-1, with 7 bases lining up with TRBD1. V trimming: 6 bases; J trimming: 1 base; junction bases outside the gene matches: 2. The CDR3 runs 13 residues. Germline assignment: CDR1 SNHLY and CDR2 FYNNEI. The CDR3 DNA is TGTGCCAGCAGGGGACAGCCGAACACTGAAGCTTTCTTT. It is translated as CASRGQPNTEAFF.

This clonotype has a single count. CDR3 residues: CASSYSDGQVAFYEQYF. The CDR3 DNA follows: TGTGCCAGCAGTTACTCGGATGGACAGGTAGCTTTTTACGAGCAGTACTTC. V usage is TRBV6-5 and J usage is TRBJ2-7; 7 positions match TRBD1. Germline CDR1 MNHEY, CDR2 SVGAGI. CDR3 size: 17 residues. The ends lost 0 bases at V and 4 bases at J; junction bases unmatched: 12.

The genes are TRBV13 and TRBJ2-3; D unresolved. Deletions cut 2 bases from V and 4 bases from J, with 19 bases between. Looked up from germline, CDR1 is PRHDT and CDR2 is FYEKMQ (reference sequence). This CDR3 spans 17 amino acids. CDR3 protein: CASSLTRTEEGPDTQYF. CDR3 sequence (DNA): TGTGCCAGCAGCTTAACTCGGACCGAGGAAGGACCAGATACGCAGTATTTT.

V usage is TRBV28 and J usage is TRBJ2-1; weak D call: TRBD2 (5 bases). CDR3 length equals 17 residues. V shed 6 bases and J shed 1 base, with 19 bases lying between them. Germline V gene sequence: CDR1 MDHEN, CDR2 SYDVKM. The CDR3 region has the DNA TGTGCCAGCAGCCAAATTATAAGGACTCAGTCCTACAATGAGCAGTTCTTC. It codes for CASSQIIRTQSYNEQFF.

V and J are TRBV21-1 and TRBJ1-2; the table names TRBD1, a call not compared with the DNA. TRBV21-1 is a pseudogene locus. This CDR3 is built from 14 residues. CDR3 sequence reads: CASTLATGTYGYTF. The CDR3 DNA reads TGTGCCAGCACCCTCGCCACAGGGACATATGGCTACACCTTC.

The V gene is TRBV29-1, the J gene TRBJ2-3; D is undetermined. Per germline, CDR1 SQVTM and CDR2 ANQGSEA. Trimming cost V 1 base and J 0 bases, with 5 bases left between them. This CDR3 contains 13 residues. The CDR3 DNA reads TGCAGCGTTGAAGGTCTTAGCACAGATACGCAGTATTTT. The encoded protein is CSVEGLSTDTQYF.

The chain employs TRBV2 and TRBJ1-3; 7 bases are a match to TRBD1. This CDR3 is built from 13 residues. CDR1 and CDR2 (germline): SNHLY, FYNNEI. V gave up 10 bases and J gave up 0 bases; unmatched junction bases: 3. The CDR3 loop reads CAIRDSSGNTIYF. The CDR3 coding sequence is TGTGCCATCAGGGACAGCTCTGGAAACACCATATATTTT.

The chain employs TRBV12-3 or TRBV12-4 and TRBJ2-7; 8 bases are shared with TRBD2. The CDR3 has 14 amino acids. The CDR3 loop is CAGSLETSAGEQYF. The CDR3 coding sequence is TGTGCTGGCAGTTTAGAGACTAGCGCTGGCGAGCAGTACTTC.

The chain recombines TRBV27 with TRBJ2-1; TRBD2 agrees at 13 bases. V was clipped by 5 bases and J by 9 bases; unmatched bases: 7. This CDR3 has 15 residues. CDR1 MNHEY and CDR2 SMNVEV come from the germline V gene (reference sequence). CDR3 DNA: TGTGCCAGCAGTCCCGGACTAGCGGGAGTCAGTGAGCAGTTCTTC. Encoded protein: CASSPGLAGVSEQFF.

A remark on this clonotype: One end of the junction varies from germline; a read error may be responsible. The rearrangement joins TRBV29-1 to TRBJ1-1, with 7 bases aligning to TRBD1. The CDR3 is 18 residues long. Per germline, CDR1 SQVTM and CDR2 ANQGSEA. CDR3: CSVVTGELSYGMNTEVFF. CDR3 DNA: TGCAGCGTTGTAACAGGGGAGTTATCTTACGGGATGAACACTGAAGTTTTCTTT.